The present T cell receptor (beta chain) was sequenced within a study of tumor-infiltrating lymphocytes in primary liver carcinoma. Study-level background: Productive TCRbeta reads per sample were roughly 3.5 to 7.13 million, not differing by tissue.

For blood RNA, unsorted whole blood served as the source, and germline DNA was extracted too. The investigators made TCR beta cDNA from 400 to 500 ng total RNA, using a constant-region primer. Slightly modified ARM-PCR with three nested multiplex PCR rounds yielded TCR beta libraries. TCRdb recomputed calls from the multiplex PCR reads with MiXCR, one row per CDR3 protein. The table lists roughly 180,000 distinct CDR3 sequences, 60% of them singletons. This clonotype was observed a handful of times. This may be a read error: a much more frequent sequence differs by one nucleotide. The sequencing input was peripheral blood. The sequence derives from a man aged 40-49 years with primary liver carcinoma and hepatitis B virus infection.

The CDR3 spells CVSSYGDLVTGELFF. CDR3 in DNA: TGTGTCAGCAGTTACGGTGACCTTGTCACCGGGGAGCTGTTTTTT. The chain combines TRBV6-5 with TRBJ2-2; D unresolved. This CDR3 is built from 15 residues. The germline gives CDR1 MNHEY, CDR2 SVGAGI.